A single sample gave rise to the 28 T cell receptor beta chains below, sequenced in a study of cytomegalovirus exposure and HLA in healthy donors. Primers included in the PCR were 60 Vbeta and 13 Jbeta primers. TCRdb keeps only in-frame clones here, not all; method: immunoSEQ multiplex PCR. This table holds roughly 73,000 clones. The source material was PBMCs. These receptor sequences come from a middle-aged man in good health and CMV-seropositive.

The V and J genes are TRBV18 and TRBJ2-1, with TRBD1 as a possible D gene (6 bases). The CDR3 has 15 amino acids. Germline V gene lookup returns CDR1 KGHSH and CDR2 LQKENI. Trimming took off 3 bases at V and 5 bases at J, with 14 bases between the two ends. In DNA, the CDR3 is TGTGCCAGCTCACCCGGACAGAGCACCCACAATGAGCAGTTCTTC. Translating it yields CASSPGQSTHNEQFF.

The genes are TRBV5-6 and TRBJ2-2, with D perhaps matching TRBD1 (5 bases). The CDR3 sequence is 15 residues long. Germline V gene data show CDR1 as SGHDT and CDR2 as YYEEEE. V gave up 0 bases and J gave up 5 bases, with 11 bases separating them. DNA for the CDR3: TGTGCCAGCAGCTTGGTTAGGGGTGGGACCGGGGAGCTGTTTTTT. Encoded protein: CASSLVRGGTGELFF.

This chain connects TRBV28 to TRBJ2-3, with a weak D call TRBD2 (5 bases). This CDR3 contains 15 residues. The germline gives CDR1 MDHEN, CDR2 SYDVKM. V lost 2 bases, J lost 4 bases, and 13 bases lay in between. The CDR3 spells CASSLTGRWADTQYF. In nucleotides, the CDR3 is TGTGCCAGCAGTTTAACGGGAAGGTGGGCAGATACGCAGTATTTT.

The chain has TRBV30 and TRBJ1-2; 7 nucleotides align to TRBD1. The germline V gene encodes CDR1 GTSNPN and CDR2 SVGIG (reference sequence). The CDR3 loop spans 15 amino acids. Unmatched junction bases numbered 6, after V lost 2 bases and J lost 0 bases. CDR3 DNA: TGTGCCTGGAGTAGGGACAGAGACCCTAACTATGGCTACACCTTC. Protein sequence: CAWSRDRDPNYGYTF. The full variable domain, completed using reference TRBV30 and TRBJ1-2, is SQTIHQWPATLVQPVGSPLSLECTVEGTSNPNLYWYRQAAGRGLQLLFYSVGIGQISSEVPQNLSASRPQDRQFILSSKKLLLSDSGFYLCAWSRDRDPNYGYTFGSGTRLTVV.

The V and J genes are TRBV5-4 and TRBJ1-5, with 9 bases aligning to TRBD1. Germline V gives CDR1 SGHNT, CDR2 YYREEE (reference sequence). The ends lost 4 bases at V and 5 bases at J; junction bases unmatched: 7. The CDR3 sequence is 15 residues long. This chain's CDR3 is CASSLGGQGDQPQHF. The CDR3 bases are TGTGCCAGCAGCCTGGGGGGACAGGGTGATCAGCCCCAGCATTTT.

CDR3 bases: TGTGCCAGCAGCTCAGGGGCGCACCAGGGGGGCTACACCTTC. It yields the protein CASSSGAHQGGYTF. V usage is TRBV7-2 and J usage is TRBJ1-2, with D possibly matching TRBD1 (6 bases). CDR1 and CDR2 (germline): SGHTA, FQGNSA. Deletions cut 4 bases from V and 8 bases from J, with 17 bases between. The length of the CDR3 is 14 residues. Using reference TRBV7-2 and TRBJ1-2 for the parts outside the CDR3, the full variable domain is GAGVSQSPSNKVTEKGKDVELRCDPISGHTALYWYRQSLGQGLEFLIYFQGNSAPDKSGLPSDRFSAERTGGSVSTLTIQRTQQEDSAVYLCASSSGAHQGGYTFGSGTRLTVV.

V gene TRBV6-4 combines with J gene TRBJ2-2, with 13 bases fitting TRBD2. The CDR3 is 17 residues long. Germline V gene data show CDR1 as MRHNA and CDR2 as SNTAGT. With 6 bases clipped from V and 1 base from J, the junction kept 5 bases outside the gene matches. This CDR3 is CASSQGLAGRNTGELFF. CDR3 DNA sequence: TGTGCCAGCAGCCAGGGACTAGCGGGGAGGAACACCGGGGAGCTGTTTTTT.

This chain links TRBV7-9 with TRBJ1-1; 8 nucleotides agree with TRBD1. This CDR3 contains 13 residues. Germline lookup yields CDR1 SEHNR and CDR2 FQNEAQ (reference sequence). V shed 6 bases, J shed 1 base, and the junction held 1 base outside the gene matches. CDR3 in amino acids: CASRGQGNTEAFF. The CDR3 DNA reads TGTGCCAGCAGAGGACAGGGGAACACTGAAGCTTTCTTT.

This chain connects TRBV11-2 to TRBJ2-3; 9 bases align to TRBD1. CDR3 length: 16 residues. V was pared by 1 base and J by 1 base, with 3 bases of the junction left unmatched. The V gene's germline CDR1 is SGHAT and CDR2 FQNNGV. The CDR3 loop is CASSLGTGVGTDTQYF. The CDR3 nucleotides read TGTGCCAGCAGCTTAGGGACAGGGGTGGGCACAGATACGCAGTATTTT.

The chain employs TRBV2 and TRBJ1-5, with a weak D call TRBD1 (5 bases). Germline V gene sequence: CDR1 SNHLY, CDR2 FYNNEI. V was cut by 5 bases and J by 1 base, with 9 bases left in between. CDR3 length: 14 amino acids. The DNA for the CDR3 is TGTGCCAGCAGTTCCGGGGGGAGCAATCAGCCCCAGCATTTT. This sequence encodes CASSSGGSNQPQHF.

The rearrangement joins TRBV2 to TRBJ1-1; 9 bases align to TRBD1. In germline, CDR1 is SNHLY, CDR2 FYNNEI. The CDR3 runs 15 residues. With V trimmed by 5 bases and J by 4 bases, 8 bases remained unmatched. DNA for the CDR3: TGTGCCAGCAGTTCTACAGGGGGCGGGGTCACTGAAGCTTTCTTT. This encodes CASSSTGGGVTEAFF.

The gene calls are TRBV19 and TRBJ1-5, with 7 bases identical to TRBD1. Germline lookup yields CDR1 LNHDA and CDR2 SQIVND (reference sequence). The CDR3 is made up of 16 amino acids. J lost 1 base, V lost 6 bases, and 9 bases had no gene match. The CDR3 DNA is TGTGCCAGTAGAACGACAGGGTTAAAGAGCAATCAGCCCCAGCATTTT. This translates into CASRTTGLKSNQPQHF.

The chain employs TRBV20-1 and TRBJ1-1, with D perhaps TRBD1 (5 bases). Germline V gives CDR1 DFQATT, CDR2 SNEGSKA (reference sequence). Trimming shortened V by 2 bases and J by 7 bases, and 8 bases separated the two germline ends. This CDR3 is 11 amino acids long. The CDR3 reads CSARPDSEAFF. CDR3 in DNA: TGCAGTGCTAGACCCGACAGTGAAGCTTTCTTT.

The chain recombines TRBV2 with TRBJ1-2; 7 nucleotides match TRBD1. Germline V CDR1 and CDR2: SNHLY, FYNNEI. The CDR3 loop spans 13 amino acids. Unmatched junction bases numbered 9, after V lost 9 bases and J lost 5 bases. This CDR3 is CASGGGAGYGYTF. DNA of the CDR3: TGTGCCAGTGGAGGGGGCGCAGGGTATGGCTACACCTTC.

The CDR3 bases are TGTGCCAGCAGCTTCCCCCTATACATGACAGGGGGCGGTGGAAACACCATATATTTT. Amino acid sequence: CASSFPLYMTGGGGNTIYF. This chain links TRBV7-9 with TRBJ1-3; 10 bases agree with TRBD1. V gave up 3 bases and J gave up 3 bases; unmatched junction bases: 14. CDR1 and CDR2 (germline): SEHNR, FQNEAQ (reference sequence). The CDR3 is 19 amino acids.

V usage is TRBV2 and J usage is TRBJ2-1; 10 nucleotides align to TRBD2. V trimming: 2 bases; J trimming: 5 bases; junction bases outside the gene matches: 6. Per germline, CDR1 SNHLY and CDR2 FYNNEI. The CDR3 totals 16 residues. The CDR3 sequence is CASSERLAGDDNEQFF. The CDR3 nucleotides are TGTGCCAGCAGTGAACGCCTAGCGGGGGACGACAATGAGCAGTTCTTC.

The V gene is TRBV2, the J gene TRBJ1-2, with a weak D call TRBD1 (5 bases). This CDR3 region has 15 residues. The V gene's germline CDR1 is SNHLY and CDR2 FYNNEI. The V gene lost 3 bases and the J gene lost 3 bases, with 14 bases spanning the gap. The CDR3 protein is CASSEPGSRYYGYTF. CDR3 sequence (DNA): TGTGCCAGCAGTGAGCCAGGGTCCCGGTACTATGGCTACACCTTC.

The genes are TRBV5-4 and TRBJ2-7, with a weak D call TRBD1 (6 bases). In germline, CDR1 is SGHNT, CDR2 YYREEE (reference sequence). Trimming removed 0 bases at V and 5 bases at J, with 9 bases between. The CDR3 totals 13 residues. CDR3 loop: CASSLAPGDEQYV. For the CDR3, the DNA is TGTGCCAGCAGCTTGGCGCCAGGGGACGAGCAGTACGTC.

V and J are TRBV5-1 and TRBJ1-1, with D possibly being TRBD1 (5 bases). V was shortened by 9 bases and J by 5 bases, with 29 bases between the two germline ends. This CDR3 contains 17 residues. Germline CDR1 and CDR2: SGHRS and YFSETQ. The DNA of the CDR3 is TGCGCCACCAAACTTGGGTTATCGGGGGGAGGAGGGACTGAAGCTTTCTTT. It yields the protein CATKLGLSGGGGTEAFF.

V usage is TRBV19 and J usage is TRBJ2-7; 10 positions match TRBD2. Germline V gene sequence: CDR1 LNHDA, CDR2 SQIVND (reference sequence). The V segment lost 8 bases and the J segment 0 bases; nucleotides outside the gene matches: 13. This CDR3 contains 17 residues. Here the CDR3 DNA reads TGTGCCAGTCCCTCTAGCGGGGGCCTTCCCTGCTCCTACGAGCAGTACGTC. It specifies CASPSSGGLPCSYEQYV.

The chain uses TRBV5-5 and TRBJ2-7; 7 nucleotides line up with TRBD1. With 4 bases clipped from V and 2 bases from J, the junction kept 9 bases outside the gene matches. The V gene's germline CDR1 is SGHKS and CDR2 YYEKEE (reference sequence). The length of the CDR3 is 15 residues. CDR3 coding DNA: TGTGCCAGCAGCCCACACAGGGGACGCGCCTACGAGCAGTACTTC. The encoded protein is CASSPHRGRAYEQYF. Filled out from reference TRBV5-5 and TRBJ2-7, the complete variable domain reads DAGVTQSPTHLIKTRGQQVTLRCSPISGHKSVSWYQQVLGQGPQFIFQYYEKEERGRGNFPDRFSARQFPNYSSELNVNALLLGDSALYLCASSPHRGRAYEQYFGPGTRLTVT.

J is TRBJ2-4 and V is TRBV6-1, with 9 bases aligning to TRBD1. Germline CDR1 and CDR2: MNHNS and SASEGT. CDR3 length equals 14 residues. The V gene end was trimmed by 6 bases and the J gene end by 6 bases; junction bases not matched to a gene: 6. The CDR3 sequence is CASSLGTGTNIQYF. CDR3 coding DNA: TGTGCCAGCAGCCTAGGGACAGGGACAAACATTCAGTACTTC.

The gene calls are TRBV10-3 and TRBJ2-7; possibly TRBD2 for D (6 bases). This CDR3 spans 15 amino acids. Trimming removed 4 bases from V and 2 bases from J, with 15 bases in between. Germline V lookup: CDR1 ENHRY, CDR2 SYGVKD. The CDR3 DNA reads TGTGCCATCAGTGGGGGGACTGACGAAACCTACGAGCAGTACTTC. It encodes CAISGGTDETYEQYF.

The chain combines TRBV29-1 with TRBJ2-1, with D possibly matching TRBD1 (6 bases). The germline V gene encodes CDR1 SQVTM and CDR2 ANQGSEA. V lost 6 bases to trimming and J lost 8 bases, with 23 bases between them. The CDR3 covers 15 residues. For the CDR3, the DNA is TGCAGCGTCCATATGCCGGGACATCGGGTCCATGAGCAGTTCTTC. Translated: CSVHMPGHRVHEQFF.

The rearrangement joins TRBV5-4 to TRBJ1-1, with 7 nucleotides matching TRBD1. Germline values: CDR1 SGHNT, CDR2 YYREEE (reference sequence). CDR3 length equals 14 residues. Trimming cost V 0 bases and J 3 bases; bases outside gene matches: 2. CDR3 sequence reads: CASSLGTGDTEAFF. The CDR3 DNA reads TGTGCCAGCAGCTTGGGGACAGGCGACACTGAAGCTTTCTTT.

DNA for the CDR3: TGTGCCAGCAGGCTCTGGGGGCTGGGAAACACTGAAGCTTTCTTT. Translation gives CASRLWGLGNTEAFF. The genes are TRBV6-5 and TRBJ1-1; weak D call: TRBD1 (6 bases). CDR3 length equals 15 residues. From germline, CDR1 is MNHEY and CDR2 SVGAGI. V was trimmed by 6 bases and J by 2 bases, leaving 16 bases between them.

The V and J genes are TRBV5-6 and TRBJ1-1; perhaps TRBD1 as D (6 bases). Germline V gene sequence: CDR1 SGHDT, CDR2 YYEEEE. V shed 1 base and J shed 1 base, with 14 bases lying between them. The CDR3 is made up of 16 amino acids. CDR3 region: CASSLFRAGANTEAFF. The CDR3 DNA follows: TGTGCCAGCAGCTTGTTTAGGGCAGGGGCGAACACTGAAGCTTTCTTT.

This chain links TRBV5-1 with TRBJ2-6, with D possibly TRBD1 on 5 matching bases. Germline-derived CDR1 and CDR2 are SGHRS and YFSETQ. The CDR3 length is 19 residues. The V end was cut by 0 bases, the J end by 2 bases, with 18 bases between. The CDR3 DNA follows: TGCGCCAGCAGCTTGGCCGGCCCTTTAGGGGATACTGGGGCCAACGTCCTGACTTTC. Protein product: CASSLAGPLGDTGANVLTF.